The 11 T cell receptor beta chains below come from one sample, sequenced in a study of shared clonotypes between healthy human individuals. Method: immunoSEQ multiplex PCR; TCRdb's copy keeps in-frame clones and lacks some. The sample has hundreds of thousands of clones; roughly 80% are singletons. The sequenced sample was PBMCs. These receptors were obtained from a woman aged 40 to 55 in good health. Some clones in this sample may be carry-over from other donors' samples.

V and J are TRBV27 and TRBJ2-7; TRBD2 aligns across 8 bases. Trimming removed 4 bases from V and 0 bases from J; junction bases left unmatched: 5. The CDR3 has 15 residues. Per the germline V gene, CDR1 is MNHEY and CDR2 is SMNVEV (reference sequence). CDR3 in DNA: TGTGCCAGCAGTTCCGCACTAGCGGCCTCCTACGAGCAGTACTTC. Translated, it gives CASSSALAASYEQYF.

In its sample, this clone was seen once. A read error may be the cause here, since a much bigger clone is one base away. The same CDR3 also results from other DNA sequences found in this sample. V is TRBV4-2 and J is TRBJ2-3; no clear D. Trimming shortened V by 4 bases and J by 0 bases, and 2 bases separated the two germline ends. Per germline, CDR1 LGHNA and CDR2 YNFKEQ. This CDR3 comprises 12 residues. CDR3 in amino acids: CASSLSTDTQYF. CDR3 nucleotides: TGTGCCAGCAGCCTTAGCACAGATACGCAGTATTTT.

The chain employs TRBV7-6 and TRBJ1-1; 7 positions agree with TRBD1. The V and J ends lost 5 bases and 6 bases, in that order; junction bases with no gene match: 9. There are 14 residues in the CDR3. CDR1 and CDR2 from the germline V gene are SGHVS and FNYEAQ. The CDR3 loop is CASSVNRGMAEAFF. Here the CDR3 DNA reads TGTGCCAGCAGCGTCAACAGGGGTATGGCTGAAGCTTTCTTT.

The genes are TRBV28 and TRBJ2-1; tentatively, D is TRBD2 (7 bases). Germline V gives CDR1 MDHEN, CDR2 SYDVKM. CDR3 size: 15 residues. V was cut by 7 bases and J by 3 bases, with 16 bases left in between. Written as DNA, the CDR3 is TGTGCCAGCAACCCACGGGGGGCCGTCTACAATGAGCAGTTCTTC. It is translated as CASNPRGAVYNEQFF.

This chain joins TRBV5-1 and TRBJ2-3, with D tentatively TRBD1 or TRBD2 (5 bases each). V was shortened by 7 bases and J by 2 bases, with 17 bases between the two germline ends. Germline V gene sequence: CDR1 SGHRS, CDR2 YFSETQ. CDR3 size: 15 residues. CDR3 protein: CASRDGISSTDTQYF. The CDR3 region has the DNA TGCGCCAGCCGGGACGGAATATCTTCCACAGATACGCAGTATTTT. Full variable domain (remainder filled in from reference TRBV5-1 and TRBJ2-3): KAGVTQTPRYLIKTRGQQVTLSCSPISGHRSVSWYQQTPGQGLQFLFEYFSETQRNKGNFPGRFSGRQFSNSRSEMNVSTLELGDSALYLCASRDGISSTDTQYFGPGTRLTVL.

The CDR3 bases are TGTGCCAGCAGCGGGGACGGGAACACTGAAGCTTTCTTT. It encodes CASSGDGNTEAFF. This rearrangement joins TRBV7-6 to TRBJ1-1, with D possibly TRBD1 on 5 matching bases. V lost 5 bases and J 1 base, leaving 8 bases between the germline ends. CDR1 and CDR2 from the germline V gene are SGHVS and FNYEAQ. The CDR3 extends over 13 amino acids. Using reference TRBV7-6 and TRBJ1-1 for the parts outside the CDR3, the full variable domain is GAGVSQSPRYKVTKRGQDVALRCDPISGHVSLYWYRQALGQGPEFLTYFNYEAQQDKSGLPNDRFSAERPEGSISTLTIQRTEQRDSAMYRCASSGDGNTEAFFGQGTRLTVV.

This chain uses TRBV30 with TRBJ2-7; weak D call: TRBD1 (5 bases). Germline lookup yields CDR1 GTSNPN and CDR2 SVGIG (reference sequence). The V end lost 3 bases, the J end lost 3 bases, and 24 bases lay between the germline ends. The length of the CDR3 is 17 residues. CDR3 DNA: TGTGCCTGGAGCCGCTTCGATCCAGGGATTTGGGGCTACGAGCAGTACTTC. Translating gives CAWSRFDPGIWGYEQYF.

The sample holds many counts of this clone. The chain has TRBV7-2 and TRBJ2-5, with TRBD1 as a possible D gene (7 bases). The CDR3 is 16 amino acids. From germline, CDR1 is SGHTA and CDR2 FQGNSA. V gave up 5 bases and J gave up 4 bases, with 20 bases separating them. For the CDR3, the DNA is TGTGCCAGCAGCCTCATCGGAGGGGGCGTGGGAGAGACCCAGTACTTC. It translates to CASSLIGGGVGETQYF.

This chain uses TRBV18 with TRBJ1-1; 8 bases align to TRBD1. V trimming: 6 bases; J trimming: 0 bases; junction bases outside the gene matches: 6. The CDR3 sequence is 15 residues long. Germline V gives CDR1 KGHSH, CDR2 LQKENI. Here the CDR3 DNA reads TGTGCCAGCTCTGGACAGGGAACCATGAACACTGAAGCTTTCTTT. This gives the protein CASSGQGTMNTEAFF.

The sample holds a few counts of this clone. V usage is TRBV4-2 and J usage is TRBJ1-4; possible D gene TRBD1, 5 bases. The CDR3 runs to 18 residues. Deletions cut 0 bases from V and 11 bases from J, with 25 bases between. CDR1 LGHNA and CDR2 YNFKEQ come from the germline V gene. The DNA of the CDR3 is TGTGCCAGCAGCCAAGATCAGGGAGGCCCGACGTCGGGAGCGAAACTGTTTTTT. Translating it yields CASSQDQGGPTSGAKLFF.

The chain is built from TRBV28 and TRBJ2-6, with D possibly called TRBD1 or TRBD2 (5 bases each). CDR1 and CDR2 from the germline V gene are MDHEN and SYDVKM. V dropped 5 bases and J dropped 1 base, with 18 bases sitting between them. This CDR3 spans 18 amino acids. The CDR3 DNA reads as TGTGCCAGCAGTCTTGCCACCGGGACCAAATCTGGGGCCAACGTCCTGACTTTC. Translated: CASSLATGTKSGANVLTF.